The clone carrying this T cell receptor beta chain has only a few counts. Its antigen is unknown. The data stem from a study of blood T cells in healthy people across ages. Overall study results and limits: Per-million-T-cell TCR beta diversity fell roughly linearly with age.

This CDR3 has 13 residues. The germline V and J ends were trimmed by 4 bases and 9 bases, with 13 bases remaining between them. A J-beta primer mix and a sample-barcoded 5' primer were used in a second PCR of roughly 6 to 12 cycles. Each cDNA was tagged by a template-switch adaptor containing 12 random nucleotides. Every sample gave at least 2.5 million paired-end reads containing CDR3. TCRdb ran MiXCR on the 5' RACE reads and lists one entry per CDR3 protein. The sample consists of more than 500,000 distinct CDR3 sequences, about 27% of them appearing once. These data were also reused for a study on T cells of mothers and their children.

This chain links TRBV12-3 or TRBV12-4 with TRBJ2-1; D might be TRBD1 or TRBD2, each matching 5 bases. This clonotype originated in a boy younger than 10 in good health. Sample: blood. CDR3 region: CASSSFNGGEQFF. The DNA for the CDR3 is TGTGCCAGCAGTTCCTTCAATGGGGGTGAGCAGTTCTTC.